This TCR beta chain was captured by sequencing in a study of cytomegalovirus exposure and HLA in healthy donors. The primer mix had 60 Vbeta and 13 Jbeta primers. The method was immunoSEQ multiplex PCR; TCRdb's version includes in-frame clones alone and lacks a portion of them. The sample lists fewer than 250,000 clones, about four fifths occurring once. The CDR3 runs 14 residues. V was shortened by 3 bases and J by 2 bases, with 9 bases between the two germline ends. The germline gives CDR1 MNHNS, CDR2 SASEGT. Sequencing was carried out using PBMCs. The chain joins TRBV6-1 to TRBJ2-3; D remains ambiguous. The sequence was obtained from a young woman in good health and CMV-seropositive. DNA for the CDR3: TGTGCCAGCAGTGATCACTACCCCACAGATACGCAGTATTTT. This sequence encodes CASSDHYPTDTQYF.